This TCR beta chain originates from a study of blood T cell repertoires in COVID-19. Turning to the study itself: Samples representing acute and convalescent COVID-19 were sourced from the United States, Italy and Spain. PBMCs, B-cell-depleted T cells, or T cells provided the cDNA or gDNA that made up the material.

Generated by immunoSEQ multiplex PCR, the TCRdb table keeps only in-frame clones and is missing some. The repertoire holds about 220,000 clones, with 70% to 85% as singletons. Only a few counts were recorded for this clone. The CDR3 contains 14 residues. From germline, CDR1 is MNHNS and CDR2 SASEGT. After removal of 0 bases from V and 12 bases from J, the junction contained 9 bases not matched to a gene. What was sequenced was PBMCs or T cells enriched from blood (not recorded which). This chain connects TRBV6-1 to TRBJ1-2, with 8 bases identical to TRBD1. The receptor was isolated from a woman aged 55 to 70 who had recovered from COVID-19. CDR3 residues: CASSEAGRGRVDTF. The CDR3 nucleotides read TGTGCCAGCAGTGAAGCAGGCAGGGGGCGCGTCGACACCTTC.